Here is one T cell receptor beta chain with its context. This clone's antigen is unknown. The sample holds no much larger clone one base away, and base qualities are not on file. This sample is part of a study of shared clonotypes between healthy human individuals (dated by TCRdb to 2019 to 2021). A note on the overall study: The cohort included three men and a couple of women between 18 and 49 years of age. Libraries were prepared and TCR repertoires were sequenced by different laboratories using diverse techniques, in order to increase sequencing depth and limit assay-specific biases. The study deeply sequenced blood TCR repertoires of about 5 healthy adults to estimate repertoire size and the extent of clonotype sharing between individuals. Leukapheresis yielded between about 0.94 and 9.5 billion PBMCs per donor. For each donor, CD4 naive and CD4 memory were each given three plates, CD8 naive was given two plates, and CD8 memory was given one plate.

V gives up 3 bases and J gives up 0 bases, and the segment between their germline ends measures 12 bases. The CDR3, from cysteine to phenylalanine, totals 15 residues. Here the CDR3 DNA is all that survives: 45 bases in frame from base 1. The germline V gene (reference sequence) specifies MNHEY as CDR1 and SMNVEV as CDR2. Using the deep immunoSEQ assay, TCR CDR3 regions were amplified from genomic DNA by multiplex PCR. Genomic DNA extracted from each cell subset was distributed evenly over all wells of several immunoSEQ 96-well plates, and each plate served as one replicate. For sorted subsets, each replicate PCR was loaded with 200 to 250 ng genomic DNA, equivalent to 30,000 or so T cell genomes. Purified libraries were quantified with a Qubit 3.0 fluorometer, sized on a Bioanalyzer 2100, and re-quantified with the KAPA Library Quantification kit. Each immunoSEQ 96-well plate was sequenced on its own single-read 150-cycle Illumina NextSeq 550 flow cell. Processing in the source paper ran as follows. Because the immunoSEQ output included only junctional sequences and no quality scores, the filtering could not be the same as the filtering used for full-length reads. Sequences were annotated with PyIR, a Python wrapper for IgBLAST v1.9, using IMGT germline references to assign V/J genes and CDR3. Reads with weak V/J assignments (E-value above 1e-6), missing CDR3, stop codons, out-of-frame junctions, or ambiguous translated residues were removed. A V3J clonotype was defined by an identical inferred V gene, J gene, and CDR3 amino acid sequence. To compute the percentage overlap between repertoires, the number of shared unique clonotypes was divided by the size of the smaller repertoire. Repertoire richness was assessed with RTK rarefaction, the Chao1 estimator, and Recon v2.1 estimates of unobserved clonotypes. OLGA was used to compute generation probabilities for all TCRbeta clonotypes that the gDNA method yielded from several donors. TCRdb stores this immuneACCESS table with in-frame sequences only. Part of the clones is absent; in the studies checked, under half of the shortfall reflects unresolved V genes, and no reason is known for the rest. The D gene and trimming were derived from the DNA, and the V and J assignments and clone size from that table. Here the sample has around 2.1 million clones; about 92% occur a single time. The ten largest clones capture 1.5% to 2% of the sample.

The study at large found these results: Sampling was restricted to blood, and TCR repertoires in tissues likely differ from the TCR repertoires found in blood. When four donors were compared, the shared fraction of clonotypes was about 5.2% for naive CD4, over 3% for naive CD8, roughly 2.5% for memory CD4, and about 0.36% for memory CD8. Higher generation probabilities were observed for clonotypes shared by all four sorted-subset donors than for non-shared clonotypes. Rarefaction of sorted-subset datasets indicated incomplete sequencing despite the large sequencing depth. Based on pairwise subsampling, the degree of clonotype sharing among donors was expected to be affected by sequencing depth. Because the study included a small number of donors, the genetic and exposure-history diversity represented was limited. Naive subsets generally had larger estimated clonotype richness than memory subsets did.

For the CD8 naive samples, CD45RO-negative cells were positively selected for CCR7, yielding a CD45RA+CCR7+ population from which TemRA cells were excluded. The donors were healthy, HIV-negative adults who had no recently reported acute infections or vaccinations. All donors were Caucasian adults living in Nashville, Tennessee, USA. Blood was obtained by leukapheresis, after which PBMCs were separated by Ficoll-Histopaque density gradient centrifugation and cryopreserved in liquid nitrogen vapor phase. Analytical flow cytometry was used to check the purity and quantity of every magnetically sorted T cell population. From each sorted fraction, genomic DNA was isolated and quantified by UV absorbance on a Nanodrop 2000c.

The V gene is TRBV27 and the J gene is TRBJ2-7, with the identity of the D gene unclear. The specimen sequenced was naive CD8+ T cells from PBMCs. The meaning of the sample's cell subset or site label: CD45RA+CCR7+. This TCR was sampled from a man younger than 35 in good health. Some clones in this sample may be carry-over from other donors' samples. The CDR3 region reads CASSFQDKRSYEQYF. At the DNA level, the sequence is TGTGCCAGCAGTTTTCAGGATAAACGCTCCTACGAGCAGTACTTC.